These T cell receptor beta chains were read from a single sample in a study of blood T cell repertoires in COVID-19. The assay was immunoSEQ multiplex PCR, and TCRdb's table has in-frame clones only and misses some. The table lists about 280,000 clones, about four fifths of them singletons, with around 10% in the top ten. The source material was peripheral blood. These receptor sequences come from a woman aged 45-65 years who had recovered from COVID-19. CDR3s include the opening cysteine and the closing phenylalanine or tryptophan. The D gene is left open where the match is weak. The listing skips clone size in some rows; elsewhere it reads once, few, many or a size class.

-	TRBV2	-	TRBJ1-2	CASRPDSPGGYTF	TGTGCCAGCAGACCAGACAGCCCAGGAGGCTACACCTTC
-	TRBV5-8	-	TRBJ2-1	CASLEVGYGSDEQFF	TGTGCCAGCCTAGAGGTAGGGTACGGGAGCGATGAGCAGTTCTTC
-	TRBV7-2	-	TRBJ2-7	CASSLGTHSYEQYF	TGTGCCAGCAGCTTAGGCACACACTCCTACGAGCAGTACTTC
-	TRBV6-6	-	TRBJ2-7	CATGVLTGSEQYF	TGTGCCACCGGGGTTTTGACGGGGTCCGAGCAGTACTTC
few	TRBV5-1	TRBD1	TRBJ1-2	CASSLGQGMGYTF	TGCGCCAGCAGCTTAGGACAGGGAATGGGGTACACCTTC
once	TRBV28	TRBD1	TRBJ2-1	CASSSTGGFSYNEQFF	TGTGCCAGCAGTTCAACAGGGGGCTTTTCCTACAATGAGCAGTTCTTC
-	TRBV10-3	-	TRBJ2-1	CAIGDEQFF	TGTGCCATCGGAGATGAGCAGTTCTTC
-	TRBV7-7	TRBD1	TRBJ1-1	CASSPGAGTGEAFF	TGTGCCAGCAGCCCAGGGGCGGGGACAGGTGAAGCTTTCTTT
-	TRBV27	-	TRBJ1-2	CASRAANYGYTF	TGTGCCAGCAGGGCTGCTAACTATGGCTACACCTTC
-	TRBV11-1	TRBD2	TRBJ2-1	CASSLGAGGEQFF	TGTGCCAGCAGCTTAGGGGCGGGAGGCGAGCAGTTCTTC
-	TRBV4-1	TRBD2	TRBJ2-5	CASSPGLARKETQYF	TGCGCCAGCAGCCCGGGACTAGCGAGGAAAGAGACCCAGTACTTC
-	TRBV5-5	TRBD1	TRBJ1-1	CASSLEGGTGSEAFF	TGTGCCAGCAGCTTGGAAGGAGGGACAGGGTCTGAAGCTTTCTTT
once	TRBV7-2	TRBD2	TRBJ2-2	CASSQRSGGATGELFF	TGTGCCAGCAGCCAACGTAGCGGGGGGGCCACCGGGGAGCTGTTTTTT
-	TRBV18	TRBD1	TRBJ2-2	CASSTSGQGITGELFF	TGTGCCAGCTCCACTTCGGGACAGGGGATCACCGGGGAGCTGTTTTTT
-	TRBV28	TRBD1	TRBJ1-4	CASSGGTVSNEKLFF	TGTGCCAGCAGTGGGGGGACAGTTAGTAATGAAAAACTGTTTTTT
-	TRBV7-9	TRBD1	TRBJ1-1	CASSSMARQGIWGNTEAFF	TGTGCCAGCAGCTCGATGGCGAGACAGGGGATCTGGGGGAACACTGAAGCTTTCTTT
-	TRBV9	TRBD1	TRBJ1-1	CASSVEVGGAGGAEAFF	TGTGCCAGCAGCGTAGAGGTAGGGGGCGCGGGCGGAGCTGAAGCTTTCTTT
-	TRBV11-2	-	TRBJ2-1	CASSLVPGPYNEQFF	TGTGCCAGCAGCTTAGTCCCAGGGCCCTACAATGAGCAGTTCTTC
once	TRBV24-1	-	TRBJ2-2	CATSGENTGELFF	TGTGCCACCAGCGGGGAGAACACCGGGGAGCTGTTTTTT
-	TRBV5-4	TRBD2	TRBJ2-3	CASSTRTSRLDTQYF	TGTGCCAGCAGCACCAGGACTAGCAGGTTAGATACGCAGTATTTT
medium-sized	TRBV4-1	-	TRBJ2-1	CASSQVPGANEQFF	TGCGCCAGCAGCCAAGTTCCGGGAGCCAATGAGCAGTTCTTC
-	TRBV13	-	TRBJ1-2	CASSLGGATYGYTF	TGTGCCAGCAGCTTAGGGGGCGCTACCTATGGCTACACCTTC
-	TRBV4-1	TRBD1	TRBJ2-7	CASSQAPTGYEQYF	TGCGCCAGCAGCCAAGCCCCGACAGGGTACGAGCAGTACTTC
-	TRBV11-3	-	TRBJ1-1	CASSLSSGSKAEAFF	TGTGCCAGCAGCTTATCATCAGGGTCCAAAGCTGAAGCTTTCTTT
-	TRBV4-3	TRBD2	TRBJ2-7	CASSRTGTSGSYEQYF	TGCGCCAGCAGCCGAACCGGGACTAGCGGGAGCTACGAGCAGTACTTC
-	TRBV27	-	TRBJ1-6	CASSSTGPNSPLHF	TGTGCCAGCAGTAGTACAGGGCCGAATTCACCCCTCCACTTT
-	TRBV19	TRBD2	TRBJ2-7	CASSSFSGGFSYEQYF	TGTGCCAGTTCCTCTTTCAGCGGGGGCTTCTCCTACGAGCAGTACTTC
-	TRBV24-1	TRBD1	TRBJ2-3	CATSAPTGGTDTQYF	TGTGCCACCAGTGCCCCGACAGGGGGCACAGATACGCAGTATTTT
-	TRBV7-2	-	TRBJ2-7	CASSPRRQPSYEQYF	TGTGCCAGCAGCCCACGTCGACAGCCGTCCTACGAGCAGTACTTC
many	TRBV6-6	-	TRBJ1-2	CASSGSTNYGYTF	TGTGCCAGCAGTGGCAGTACTAACTATGGCTACACCTTC
-	TRBV19	TRBD1	TRBJ1-5	CASMVNRGLGNQPQHF	TGTGCCAGTATGGTGAACAGGGGGCTCGGCAATCAGCCCCAGCATTTT
-	TRBV19	TRBD1	TRBJ1-1	CASSLSGTGNMNTEAFF	TGTGCCAGTAGTTTATCCGGGACAGGGAACATGAACACTGAAGCTTTCTTT
-	TRBV19	-	TRBJ1-1	CASKAGVNTEAFF	TGTGCCAGTAAGGCAGGGGTGAACACTGAAGCTTTCTTT
few	TRBV7-9	TRBD1	TRBJ2-2	CALDDRGTGELFF	TGTGCCTTAGACGACAGGGGGACCGGGGAGCTGTTTTTT
many	TRBV19	-	TRBJ1-1	CASSTTPGTEAFF	TGTGCCAGTAGTACAACCCCGGGGACTGAAGCTTTCTTT
-	TRBV7-2	TRBD2	TRBJ2-3	CASSLSSGRPDTQYF	TGTGCCAGCAGCCTCTCTAGCGGGAGGCCAGATACGCAGTATTTT
-	TRBV5-1	-	TRBJ2-5	CASRPSPTEETQYF	TGCGCCAGCCGCCCGTCCCCGACAGAAGAGACCCAGTACTTC
-	TRBV3-1/TRBV3-2	-	TRBJ1-1	CASSQASGRSEAFF	TGTGCCAGCAGCCAAGCCTCAGGTCGTAGTGAAGCTTTCTTT
once	TRBV5-1	-	TRBJ1-4	CASSFTGSAGEKLFF	TGCGCCAGCAGCTTTACAGGCTCCGCCGGTGAAAAACTGTTTTTT
-	TRBV24-1	-	TRBJ2-7	CATSPGEGAYEQYF	TGTGCCACCAGCCCGGGGGAAGGCGCCTACGAGCAGTACTTC
-	TRBV27	TRBD1	TRBJ1-2	CASSSYDRGSYGYTF	TGTGCCAGCAGCTCCTATGACAGGGGTTCCTATGGCTACACCTTC
-	TRBV5-4	TRBD2	TRBJ2-1	CASSLVAGPYNEQFF	TGTGCCAGCAGCTTGGTAGCGGGGCCTTACAATGAGCAGTTCTTC
once	TRBV25-1	TRBD1	TRBJ2-7	CASSTAGTGPHEQYF	TGTGCCAGCAGCACAGCCGGGACAGGCCCCCACGAGCAGTACTTC
few	TRBV6-2/TRBV6-3	TRBD2	TRBJ2-7	CASSYITSGSYEQYF	TGTGCCAGCAGTTACATCACTAGCGGGAGCTACGAGCAGTACTTC
once	TRBV28	TRBD1	TRBJ1-1	CASSGTGGTEAFF	TGTGCCAGCAGTGGTACAGGGGGCACTGAAGCTTTCTTT
-	TRBV28	TRBD1	TRBJ2-5	CASNPQGAYGETQYF	TGTGCCAGCAATCCACAGGGGGCGTACGGAGAGACCCAGTACTTC
-	TRBV10-3	TRBD1	TRBJ2-7	CAISGRQGRSDEQYF	TGTGCCATCAGTGGGCGACAGGGCAGATCCGACGAGCAGTACTTC
-	TRBV27	-	TRBJ1-3	CASSLYEGNTIYF	TGTGCCAGCAGTTTATACGAGGGAAACACCATATATTTT
-	TRBV7-9	TRBD1	TRBJ1-5	CASSLGTGNQPQHF	TGTGCCAGCAGCCTCGGGACAGGCAATCAGCCCCAGCATTTT
-	TRBV28	TRBD1	TRBJ1-5	CASGPTGQGSQPQHF	TGTGCCAGCGGACCAACCGGACAGGGGAGTCAGCCCCAGCATTTT
-	TRBV12-3/TRBV12-4	-	TRBJ2-4	CASTWLVRGIQYF	TGTGCCAGCACCTGGCTGGTCCGGGGCATTCAGTACTTC
-	TRBV29-1	-	TRBJ1-6	CSVQQDKNSPLHF	TGCAGCGTTCAACAGGATAAGAATTCACCCCTCCACTTT
-	TRBV5-6	-	TRBJ1-1	CASTTGFTEAFF	TGTGCCAGCACCACGGGTTTCACTGAAGCTTTCTTT